These T cell receptor beta chains were read from a single sample in a study of cytomegalovirus exposure and HLA in healthy donors. The table came from immunoSEQ multiplex PCR; TCRdb's copy has only in-frame clones and leaves some out. The table lists tens of thousands of clones, roughly 67% of them singletons, with 2.3% in the top ten. The source material was PBMCs. The source is a human donor in good health. Each CDR3 is given with its conserved first and last residue. Fields, in order: J gene, V gene, clone size, CDR3 length, D gene, CDR3 DNA, CDR3 protein. A D gene is named only where the DNA matches it firmly. The size entry is marked missing in some rows and otherwise reads once, few, many or a size class.

J gene: TRBJ2-5
V gene: TRBV5-1
clone size: .
CDR3 length: 14
D gene: TRBD2
CDR3 DNA: TGCGCCAGCAGCTTGAACAGCGGGGAAGAGACCCAGTACTTC
CDR3 protein: CASSLNSGEETQYF

J gene: TRBJ2-2
V gene: TRBV9
clone size: .
CDR3 length: 15
D gene: .
CDR3 DNA: TGTGCCAGCAGCGTAGGAGTCTTGGACACCGGGGAGCTGTTTTTT
CDR3 protein: CASSVGVLDTGELFF

J gene: TRBJ1-5
V gene: TRBV7-6
clone size: .
CDR3 length: 15
D gene: TRBD1
CDR3 DNA: TGTGCCAGCAGCTTAAGGGGGCATAGCAATCAGCCCCAGCATTTT
CDR3 protein: CASSLRGHSNQPQHF

J gene: TRBJ1-2
V gene: TRBV7-9
clone size: once
CDR3 length: 16
D gene: TRBD1
CDR3 DNA: TGTGCCAGCAGCTTAGCGGGACAGGGGGCATTCATTGGCTACACCTTC
CDR3 protein: CASSLAGQGAFIGYTF

J gene: TRBJ1-2
V gene: TRBV5-1
clone size: .
CDR3 length: 12
D gene: .
CDR3 DNA: TGCGCCAGCAGCGACACTAACTATGGCTACACCTTC
CDR3 protein: CASSDTNYGYTF

J gene: TRBJ1-2
V gene: TRBV5-6
clone size: .
CDR3 length: 14
D gene: TRBD1
CDR3 DNA: TGTGCCAGCAGCTTAGGAGACAGGGGTTATGGCTACTCCTTC
CDR3 protein: CASSLGDRGYGYSF

J gene: TRBJ1-3
V gene: TRBV4-1
clone size: few
CDR3 length: 16
D gene: TRBD1
CDR3 DNA: TGCGCCAGCAGCCAAGATCCGAACAGGGGTGGAAACACCATATATTTT
CDR3 protein: CASSQDPNRGGNTIYF

J gene: TRBJ1-1
V gene: TRBV5-4
clone size: few
CDR3 length: 16
D gene: TRBD1
CDR3 DNA: TGTGCCAGCAGCCCCCCCCTGACAGGGAAGAACACTGAAGCTTTCTTT
CDR3 protein: CASSPPLTGKNTEAFF

J gene: TRBJ2-3
V gene: TRBV7-6
clone size: .
CDR3 length: 15
D gene: TRBD1
CDR3 DNA: TGTGCCAGCAGCTTAGACGGGGACAGTTCAGATACGCAGTATTTT
CDR3 protein: CASSLDGDSSDTQYF

J gene: TRBJ1-5
V gene: TRBV5-6
clone size: .
CDR3 length: 14
D gene: TRBD1
CDR3 DNA: TGTGCCAGCAGCGGACAGGGGCGAGGTCAGCCCCAGCATTTT
CDR3 protein: CASSGQGRGQPQHF

J gene: TRBJ2-5
V gene: TRBV11-2
clone size: few
CDR3 length: 16
D gene: .
CDR3 DNA: TGTGCCAGCAGCTTAGGGGCAGGGGGGAACCAAGAGACCCAGTACTTC
CDR3 protein: CASSLGAGGNQETQYF

J gene: TRBJ2-1
V gene: TRBV5-4
clone size: few
CDR3 length: 15
D gene: TRBD2
CDR3 DNA: TGTGCCAGCACCTTAGCGGGGGGGAGGTACAATGAGCAGTTCTTC
CDR3 protein: CASTLAGGRYNEQFF

J gene: TRBJ2-4
V gene: TRBV7-3
clone size: .
CDR3 length: 18
D gene: TRBD2
CDR3 DNA: TGTGCCAGCAGCTTAAATCAGGGTAGCGGGGGGGCCAAAAACATTCAGTACTTC
CDR3 protein: CASSLNQGSGGAKNIQYF

J gene: TRBJ1-4
V gene: TRBV4-1
clone size: few
CDR3 length: 18
D gene: TRBD1
CDR3 DNA: TGCGCCAGCGGACGACCAATCATACAGGGGGGATCTAATGAAAAACTGTTTTTT
CDR3 protein: CASGRPIIQGGSNEKLFF

J gene: TRBJ1-4
V gene: TRBV19
clone size: .
CDR3 length: 14
D gene: TRBD1
CDR3 DNA: TGTGCCAGTAGTCCAGGGGGAGCAAATGAAAAACTGTTTTTT
CDR3 protein: CASSPGGANEKLFF

J gene: TRBJ2-1
V gene: TRBV5-1
clone size: .
CDR3 length: 15
D gene: TRBD1
CDR3 DNA: TGCGCCAGCAGCTTGGGGACAGGGTCCTACAATGAGCAGTTCTTC
CDR3 protein: CASSLGTGSYNEQFF

J gene: TRBJ1-2
V gene: TRBV2
clone size: .
CDR3 length: 13
D gene: .
CDR3 DNA: TGTGCCAGCAGTGAAAGGGTCCCGGGAGGCTACACCTTC
CDR3 protein: CASSERVPGGYTF

J gene: TRBJ2-5
V gene: TRBV7-2
clone size: .
CDR3 length: 15
D gene: TRBD2
CDR3 DNA: TGTGCCAGCAACCAACTAGCGGGGGCCCAAGAGACCCAGTACTTC
CDR3 protein: CASNQLAGAQETQYF

J gene: TRBJ1-5
V gene: TRBV2
clone size: .
CDR3 length: 13
D gene: .
CDR3 DNA: TGTGCCAGCTGCGGGGAAGCAAATCAGCCCCAGCATTTT
CDR3 protein: CASCGEANQPQHF

J gene: TRBJ1-2
V gene: TRBV2
clone size: few
CDR3 length: 12
D gene: .
CDR3 DNA: TGTGCCAGGAGCGATCCGTTCTATGGCTACACCTTC
CDR3 protein: CARSDPFYGYTF

J gene: TRBJ1-3
V gene: TRBV6-5
clone size: .
CDR3 length: 15
D gene: .
CDR3 DNA: TGTGCCAGCAGTTACTCAATAGGGGTAGGAAACACCATATATTTT
CDR3 protein: CASSYSIGVGNTIYF

J gene: TRBJ2-2
V gene: TRBV6-5
clone size: .
CDR3 length: 14
D gene: .
CDR3 DNA: TGTGCCAGCAGCCTGGGGACTAACACCGGGGAGCTGTTTTTT
CDR3 protein: CASSLGTNTGELFF

J gene: TRBJ1-5
V gene: TRBV5-6
clone size: .
CDR3 length: 15
D gene: .
CDR3 DNA: TGTGCCAGCAGCTTGTTAGACAGGAGGAATCAGCCCCAGCATTTT
CDR3 protein: CASSLLDRRNQPQHF

J gene: TRBJ2-1
V gene: TRBV6-4
clone size: .
CDR3 length: 13
D gene: TRBD1
CDR3 DNA: TGTGCCAGCAGCAAAGACAGGGGTTATGAGCAGTTCTTC
CDR3 protein: CASSKDRGYEQFF

J gene: TRBJ2-3
V gene: TRBV18
clone size: .
CDR3 length: 15
D gene: TRBD2
CDR3 DNA: TGTGCCAGCTCCCCTCCGGGACTAGCGGGAGATACGCAGTATTTT
CDR3 protein: CASSPPGLAGDTQYF

J gene: TRBJ2-7
V gene: TRBV7-2
clone size: .
CDR3 length: 15
D gene: TRBD1
CDR3 DNA: TGTGCCAGCAGCTTAGGACAGGGGAGCTCCTACGAGCAGTACTTC
CDR3 protein: CASSLGQGSSYEQYF

J gene: TRBJ1-1
V gene: TRBV7-8
clone size: .
CDR3 length: 17
D gene: TRBD1
CDR3 DNA: TGTGCCAGCAGCTCCCACCGACAGGGGGAGGTGAACACTGAAGCTTTCTTT
CDR3 protein: CASSSHRQGEVNTEAFF

J gene: TRBJ1-4
V gene: TRBV7-2
clone size: .
CDR3 length: 13
D gene: .
CDR3 DNA: TGTGCCAGCGGCTTATACAAAGATGAAAAACTGTTTTTT
CDR3 protein: CASGLYKDEKLFF

J gene: TRBJ2-7
V gene: TRBV29-1
clone size: .
CDR3 length: 10
D gene: .
CDR3 DNA: TGCAGCGTTCAGGGTATGGAGCAGTACTTC
CDR3 protein: CSVQGMEQYF

J gene: TRBJ2-7
V gene: TRBV5-3
clone size: .
CDR3 length: 14
D gene: .
CDR3 DNA: TGTGCCAGAAGCTTGGACAGGTTTTCCTACGAGCAGTACTTC
CDR3 protein: CARSLDRFSYEQYF

J gene: TRBJ1-1
V gene: TRBV5-1
clone size: .
CDR3 length: 15
D gene: .
CDR3 DNA: TGCGCCAGCAGCTACGAACGTATTAGTAGCGCTGAAGCTTTCTTT
CDR3 protein: CASSYERISSAEAFF

J gene: TRBJ2-5
V gene: TRBV18
clone size: .
CDR3 length: 15
D gene: TRBD1
CDR3 DNA: TGCGCCAGCTCACCGGGGACAGGGGTACAAGAGACCCAGTACTTC
CDR3 protein: CASSPGTGVQETQYF

J gene: TRBJ2-5
V gene: TRBV19
clone size: .
CDR3 length: 19
D gene: TRBD2
CDR3 DNA: TGTGCCAGTAGTGGGGGGCTGGGAGCGACTAGCGGGGGAGGAGAGACCCAGTACTTC
CDR3 protein: CASSGGLGATSGGGETQYF

J gene: TRBJ1-2
V gene: TRBV5-6
clone size: once
CDR3 length: 15
D gene: .
CDR3 DNA: TGTGCCAGCAGCCTAACTCTCCGGACGGGATATGGCTACACCTTC
CDR3 protein: CASSLTLRTGYGYTF

J gene: TRBJ1-2
V gene: TRBV5-4
clone size: .
CDR3 length: 14
D gene: TRBD1
CDR3 DNA: TGTGCCAGCAGCTTGACAGGGGGTAGTGGTGGCTACACCTTC
CDR3 protein: CASSLTGGSGGYTF

J gene: TRBJ1-1
V gene: TRBV2
clone size: .
CDR3 length: 13
D gene: TRBD1
CDR3 DNA: TGTGCCAGCAGTAGACAGGGGGGGACTGAAGCTTTCTTT
CDR3 protein: CASSRQGGTEAFF

J gene: TRBJ1-1
V gene: TRBV18
clone size: few
CDR3 length: 15
D gene: .
CDR3 DNA: TGTGCCAGCTCACGCCCTGGGGGCCTGAACACTGAAGCTTTCTTT
CDR3 protein: CASSRPGGLNTEAFF